This note documents a single T cell receptor beta chain sequence. The antigen is unknown. J gave up 0 bases and V 8 bases, and 0 bases lay outside the gene matches. CDR1 and CDR2 (germline): ENHRY, SYGVKD. This CDR3 has 15 residues. Measured with immunoSEQ multiplex PCR; TCRdb has only the in-frame clones, and not every one. The sample shows roughly 100,000 clones, about 87% of them seen only once. The data stem from a study of T cell responses to AZD1222 COVID-19 vaccine. Study conclusions and caveats: The reported proportion of spike-specific TCRs targeting unmutated variant regions was nearly half. Among those given AZD1222, only 6 or 7 were seropositive at baseline. Scientists sampled the repertoires only once the peak T cell response had passed.

This specimen was peripheral blood, taken on day 0 of AZD1222 vaccination. The receptor was isolated from an adult in good health. The genes are TRBV10-3 and TRBJ2-1; TRBD2 matches at 14 bases. CDR3 in DNA: TGTGCCATCGGGACTAGCGGGGGCTCCTACAATGAGCAGTTCTTC. Translating it yields CAIGTSGGSYNEQFF.